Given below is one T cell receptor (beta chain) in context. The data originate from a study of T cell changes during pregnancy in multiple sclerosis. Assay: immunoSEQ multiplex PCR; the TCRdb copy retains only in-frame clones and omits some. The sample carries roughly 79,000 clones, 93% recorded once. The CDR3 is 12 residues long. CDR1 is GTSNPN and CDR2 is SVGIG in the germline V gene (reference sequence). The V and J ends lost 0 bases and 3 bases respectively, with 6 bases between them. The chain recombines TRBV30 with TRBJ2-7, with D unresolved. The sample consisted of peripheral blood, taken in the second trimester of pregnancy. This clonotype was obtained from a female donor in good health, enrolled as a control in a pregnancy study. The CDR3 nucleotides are TGTGCCTGGAGTGTAGACAACTACGAGCAGTACTTC. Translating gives CAWSVDNYEQYF.